Presented here are 8 T cell receptor beta chains from one specimen sequenced in a study of shared clonotypes between healthy human individuals. Produced via immunoSEQ multiplex PCR; TCRdb's table is partial and in-frame only. The repertoire has 2.3 million or so clones, approximately 93% of them found once; the top ten carry about 0.39%. Sequencing was carried out using naive CD4+ T cells from PBMCs. Specified subset: CD45RA+ positively selected. These receptors were taken from a man younger than 35 in good health. Some clones in this sample may be carry-over from other donors' samples.

This clone came up once. This chain connects TRBV13 to TRBJ2-2; D is perhaps TRBD2 (5 bases). Germline values: CDR1 PRHDT, CDR2 FYEKMQ (reference sequence). CDR3 size: 14 residues. V was shortened by 3 bases and J by 4 bases, with 9 bases between the two germline ends. The CDR3 DNA reads TGTGCCAGCAGCTTCCGTGGGAGCACCGGGGAGCTGTTTTTT. Its protein is CASSFRGSTGELFF. Filled out from reference TRBV13 and TRBJ2-2, the complete variable domain reads AAGVIQSPRHLIKEKRETATLKCYPIPRHDTVYWYQQGPGQDPQFLISFYEKMQSDKGSIPDRFSAQQFSDYHSELNMSSLELGDSALYFCASSFRGSTGELFFGEGSRLTVL.

The V gene is TRBV5-1, the J gene TRBJ2-1, with 7 bases lining up with TRBD1. The CDR3 length is 15 residues. V dropped 5 bases and J dropped 7; count of bases not matched to a gene: 12. Looked up from germline, CDR1 is SGHRS and CDR2 is YFSETQ. In nucleotides, the CDR3 is TGCGCCAGCAGATCGACAACAGGGGCAAGGAATGAGCAGTTCTTC. Translating gives CASRSTTGARNEQFF.

This clone came up once. The chain links TRBV11-2 to TRBJ2-5, with D unresolved. Trimming shortened V by 5 bases and J by 2 bases, and 12 bases separated the two germline ends. The CDR3 consists of 14 residues. Germline lookup yields CDR1 SGHAT and CDR2 FQNNGV. Here the CDR3 DNA reads TGTGCCAGCAGCCCCCGTGGTACTCAAGAGACCCAGTACTTC. Residues: CASSPRGTQETQYF.

The CDR3 reads CASSPSSDSGNTIYF. CDR3 DNA sequence: TGTGCCAGCTCACCGTCGTCTGACTCTGGAAACACCATATATTTT. The J gene is TRBJ1-3, the V gene TRBV18; D remains unclear. V lost 3 bases to trimming and J lost 0 bases, with 9 bases between them. The CDR3 has 15 residues. The germline V gene encodes CDR1 KGHSH and CDR2 LQKENI.

The chain recombines TRBV2 with TRBJ1-2; a weak D match, TRBD1 (5 bases). Germline values: CDR1 SNHLY, CDR2 FYNNEI. CDR3 length equals 15 residues. V was clipped by 8 bases and J by 1 base, with 17 bases between them. The CDR3, as DNA: TGTGCCAGCGGAATGGGACGGACGATTAACTATGGCTACACCTTC. It codes for CASGMGRTINYGYTF.

The chain joins TRBV7-2 to TRBJ2-4; the D is unclear. Trimming cost V 3 bases and J 11 bases, with 14 bases left between them. The CDR3 has 13 amino acids. Per germline, CDR1 SGHTA and CDR2 FQGNSA. CDR3: CASSFGSPRVQYF. As DNA, the CDR3 is TGTGCCAGCAGCTTCGGCAGCCCAAGAGTTCAGTACTTC.

This clone turned up a few times. This chain uses TRBV30 with TRBJ1-5; possibly TRBD1 for D (5 bases). Trimming removed 0 bases at V and 2 bases at J, with 11 bases between. From germline, CDR1 is GTSNPN and CDR2 SVGIG (reference sequence). The length of the CDR3 is 15 residues. The CDR3 spells CAWSVRGYGNQPQHF. The DNA for the CDR3 is TGTGCCTGGAGTGTAAGGGGCTATGGCAATCAGCCCCAGCATTTT.

CDR3 in amino acids: CASSEGLGTNYGYTF. DNA of the CDR3: TGTGCCAGCAGCGAAGGACTGGGTACTAACTATGGCTACACCTTC. V is TRBV9 and J is TRBJ1-2; D uncertain. V was pared by 3 bases and J by 0 bases, with 12 bases between. In germline, CDR1 is SGDLS, CDR2 YYNGEE. There are 15 residues in the CDR3. Variable domain in full (rest from reference TRBV9 and TRBJ1-2): DSGVTQTPKHLITATGQRVTLRCSPRSGDLSVYWYQQSLDQGLQFLIQYYNGEERAKGNILERFSAQQFPDLHSELNLSSLELGDSALYFCASSEGLGTNYGYTFGSGTRLTVV.